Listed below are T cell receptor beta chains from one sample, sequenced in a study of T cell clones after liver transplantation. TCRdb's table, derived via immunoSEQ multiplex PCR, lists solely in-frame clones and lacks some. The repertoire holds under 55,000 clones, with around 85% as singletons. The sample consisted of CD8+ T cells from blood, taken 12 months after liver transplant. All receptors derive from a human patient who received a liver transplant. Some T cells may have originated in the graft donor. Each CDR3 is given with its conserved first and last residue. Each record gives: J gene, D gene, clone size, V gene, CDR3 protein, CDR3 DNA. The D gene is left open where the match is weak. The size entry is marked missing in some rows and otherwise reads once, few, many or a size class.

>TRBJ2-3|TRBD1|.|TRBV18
CASSPKTGVWTDTQYF
TGTGCCAGCTCACCGAAGACAGGGGTTTGGACAGATACGCAGTATTTT
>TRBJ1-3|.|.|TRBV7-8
CASSLVDGGSGNTIYF
TGTGCCAGCAGCTTAGTGGACGGGGGCTCGGGTAACACCATATATTTT
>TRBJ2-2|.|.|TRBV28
CASSSRVWTGELFF
TGTGCCAGCAGTAGCAGGGTATGGACCGGGGAGCTGTTTTTT
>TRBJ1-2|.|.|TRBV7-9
CASSLGVYGNYGYTF
TGTGCCAGCAGCTTAGGTGTCTACGGGAACTATGGCTACACCTTC
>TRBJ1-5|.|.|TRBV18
CASSPYGEIPQHF
TGTGCCAGCTCACCATACGGCGAGATTCCCCAGCATTTT
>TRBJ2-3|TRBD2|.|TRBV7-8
CASSFKVTSGSIDTQYF
TGTGCCAGTAGCTTCAAGGTGACTAGCGGGAGCATAGATACGCAGTATTTT
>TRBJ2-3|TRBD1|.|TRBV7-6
CASSLDREADTQYF
TGTGCCAGCAGCTTGGACAGGGAAGCAGATACGCAGTATTTT
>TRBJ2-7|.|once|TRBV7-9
CASSLGMTVGNEQYF
TGTGCCAGCAGCTTAGGGATGACTGTTGGTAACGAGCAGTACTTC
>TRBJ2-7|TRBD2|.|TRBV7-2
CASSLLAASYEQYF
TGTGCCAGCAGCTTACTAGCGGCCTCCTACGAGCAGTACTTC
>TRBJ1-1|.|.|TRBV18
CASSPGGSPEAFF
TGTGCCAGCTCTCCAGGAGGGTCCCCTGAAGCTTTCTTT
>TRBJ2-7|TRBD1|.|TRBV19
CASRVRQGHLGEQYF
TGTGCCAGTAGAGTCCGACAGGGGCATTTGGGGGAGCAGTACTTC
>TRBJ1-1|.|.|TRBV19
CASSPWTEARTEAFF
TGTGCCAGTAGTCCGTGGACCGAAGCTCGGACTGAAGCTTTCTTT
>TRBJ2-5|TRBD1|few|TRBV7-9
CASSSRQGGQETQYF
TGTGCCAGCAGCTCACGACAGGGGGGCCAAGAGACCCAGTACTTC